A single T cell receptor beta chain is shown here with its context. Looked up from germline, CDR1 is SEHNR and CDR2 is FQNEAQ (reference sequence). The junction had 5 bases not matched to a gene; V was cut back by 4 bases and J by 4 bases. The CDR3 sequence is 14 residues long. Peripheral blood mononuclear cells were collected from every patient before and during treatment, yielding between 1 and 8 samples per patient. The assay was immunoSEQ multiplex PCR, and TCRdb's table has in-frame clones only and misses some. The table has roughly 74,000 clones, roughly nine tenths seen once. The data are from a study of PD-L1 blockade in urothelial cancer. Study overall: When patients started atezolizumab around 2014, it was given at 1,200 mg intravenously every 3 weeks. Counts from blood samples showed a median of roughly 130,000 T cells. The number of prior chemotherapy regimens per patient was 0 to 3.

The clonotype comes from a woman in her 70s with urothelial cancer. This specimen consisted of PBMCs, obtained around atezolizumab (anti-PD-L1) treatment. The chain carries TRBV7-9 and TRBJ2-7; 9 nucleotides agree with TRBD2. Here the CDR3 reads CASSSHSGSYEQYF. The CDR3 DNA sequence: TGTGCCAGCAGCTCACATAGCGGGAGTTACGAGCAGTACTTC.